These 10 T cell receptor beta chains originate from one sample sequenced in a study of identical twins. TCRdb re-derived calls from the 5' RACE reads in MiXCR, one entry per CDR3 protein. Of some 1,700,000 distinct CDR3 sequences in the sample, under 35% were seen once. The sample taken for sequencing was cord blood. Receptors originate from a newborn girl in good health.

Only a few counts were recorded for this clonotype. The chain joins TRBV2 to TRBJ1-1; D remains ambiguous. V lost 5 bases and J 0 bases, leaving 10 bases between the germline ends. From germline, CDR1 is SNHLY and CDR2 FYNNEI. The CDR3 extends over 14 amino acids. CDR3 bases: TGTGCCAGCAGTCCCGCACGGCTGAACACTGAAGCTTTCTTT. Translated: CASSPARLNTEAFF. The full variable domain, its missing parts supplied by reference TRBV2 and TRBJ1-1, is EPEVTQTPSHQVTQMGQEVILRCVPISNHLYFYWYRQILGQKVEFLVSFYNNEISEKSEIFDDQFSVERPDGSNFTLKIRSTKLEDSAMYFCASSPARLNTEAFFGQGTRLTVV.

The rearrangement links TRBV10-3 to TRBJ2-3; D is perhaps TRBD2 (6 bases). V shed 4 bases and J shed 4 bases, with 18 bases lying between them. The CDR3 has 16 amino acids. The V gene's germline CDR1 is ENHRY and CDR2 SYGVKD. CDR3 sequence (DNA): TGTGCCATCAGTGGAGGTCGGGGGATCTCGTCAGATACGCAGTATTTT. This sequence encodes CAISGGRGISSDTQYF.

The chain recombines TRBV27 with TRBJ1-1, with D possibly TRBD1 on 5 matching bases. Per germline, CDR1 MNHEY and CDR2 SMNVEV (reference sequence). There are 15 residues in the CDR3. V lost 3 bases and J lost 4, with 15 bases in between. The CDR3 sequence is CASSFWRIRGTEAFF. The CDR3 DNA is TGTGCCAGCAGTTTCTGGCGGATAAGGGGCACTGAAGCTTTCTTT.

Worth noting for this clonotype: A junction end diverges from the germline sequence, so it may reflect a read error. This chain uses TRBV24-1 with TRBJ2-1; D uncertain. Germline-derived CDR1 and CDR2 are KGHDR and SFDVKD. The CDR3 length is 17 residues. In nucleotides, the CDR3 is TGTGCCACCAGTGATTCTCAGGTAGGAGATTACCACAATGAGCGGTTCTTC. It yields the protein CATSDSQVGDYHNERFF.

This clonotype was found a few times. This rearrangement joins TRBV20-1 to TRBJ2-5; TRBD1 is a possible D gene (5 bases). Trimming pared 5 bases from V and 4 bases from J, leaving 5 bases between. Germline values: CDR1 DFQATT, CDR2 SNEGSKA (reference sequence). The CDR3 runs to 10 residues. Written as DNA, the CDR3 is TGCAGTGCTGGGGCAGAGACCCAGTACTTC. Its protein product is CSAGAETQYF.

This clonotype was picked up many times. The chain is built from TRBV4-1 and TRBJ1-2; 7 bases map to TRBD1. V lost 2 bases to trimming and J lost 6 bases; unmatched junction nucleotides: 9. The CDR3 covers 15 residues. Germline CDR1 reads MGHRA; CDR2 reads YSYEKL. CDR3 DNA: TGCGCCAGCAGCCAACATCCTGACAGGGTGAATGGCTACACCTTC. It translates to CASSQHPDRVNGYTF.

The J gene is TRBJ1-2, the V gene TRBV27; 7 bases match TRBD1. Germline CDR1 MNHEY, CDR2 SMNVEV (reference sequence). V gave up 4 bases and J gave up 7 bases; unmatched junction bases: 6. The CDR3 covers 13 residues. This chain's CDR3 is CASSYHRGSGYTF. CDR3 nucleotides: TGTGCCAGCAGTTACCACAGGGGTTCTGGCTACACCTTC.

Only a few counts were recorded for this clonotype. This chain uses TRBV28 with TRBJ2-7; D call uncertain. Germline V gene sequence: CDR1 MDHEN, CDR2 SYDVKM. The CDR3 has 16 residues. V was trimmed by 2 bases and J by 0 bases, leaving 14 bases between them. As DNA, the CDR3 is TGTGCCAGCAGTTTACGGCTAGTGCCCCTCTCCTACGAGCAGTACTTC. This codes for CASSLRLVPLSYEQYF.

The V call is TRBV28, the J call TRBJ2-5; the D call may be TRBD1 or TRBD2 (5 bases each). The DNA end favors TRBJ2-7, so the J call may be wrong. CDR3 size: 13 residues. Looked up from germline, CDR1 is MDHEN and CDR2 is SYDVKM. CDR3 coding DNA: TGTGCCAGCAGGGGATTTGGGGGTATCGAGCAGTACTTC. Its translation is CASRGFGGIEQYF.

This chain links TRBV21-1 with TRBJ2-5. TRBV21-1 is a known pseudogene. This CDR3 has 12 amino acids. The CDR3 nucleotides read TGTGCCGACCTGCACCGTCAAGAGACCCAGTACTTC. Its translation is CADLHRQETQYF.